This T cell receptor (beta chain) comes out of a study of control samples from healthy donors and cancer patients. TCRdb's copy holds only in-frame clones and misses some; the assay was immunoSEQ multiplex PCR. The sample shows around 9,000 clones, 91% of them seen only once. The V gene end was trimmed by 3 bases and the J gene end by 5 bases; junction bases not matched to a gene: 7. The length of the CDR3 is 15 residues. Per the germline V gene, CDR1 is LGHNA and CDR2 is YNFKEQ. The chain recombines TRBV4-2 with TRBJ1-2, with 9 bases identical to TRBD1. This TCR was sampled from a man aged 55-75 years with colorectal cancer. Source material: PBMCs. The CDR3 DNA reads TGTGCCAGCAGCCAGATGCCAGGACAGGGGTATGGCTACACCTTC. Protein: CASSQMPGQGYGYTF.